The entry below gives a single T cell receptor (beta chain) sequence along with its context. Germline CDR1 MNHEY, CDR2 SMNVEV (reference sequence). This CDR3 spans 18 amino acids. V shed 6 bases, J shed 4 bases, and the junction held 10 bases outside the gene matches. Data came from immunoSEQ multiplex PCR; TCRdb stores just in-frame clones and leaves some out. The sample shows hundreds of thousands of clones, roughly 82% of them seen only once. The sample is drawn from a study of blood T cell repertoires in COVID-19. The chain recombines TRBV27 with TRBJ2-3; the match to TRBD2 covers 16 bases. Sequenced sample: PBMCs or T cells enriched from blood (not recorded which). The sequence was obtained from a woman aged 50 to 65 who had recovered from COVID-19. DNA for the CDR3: TGTGCCAGCAGACTTGCCGGGACTAGCGGGAGGGCCGCAGATACGCAGTATTTT. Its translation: CASRLAGTSGRAADTQYF.